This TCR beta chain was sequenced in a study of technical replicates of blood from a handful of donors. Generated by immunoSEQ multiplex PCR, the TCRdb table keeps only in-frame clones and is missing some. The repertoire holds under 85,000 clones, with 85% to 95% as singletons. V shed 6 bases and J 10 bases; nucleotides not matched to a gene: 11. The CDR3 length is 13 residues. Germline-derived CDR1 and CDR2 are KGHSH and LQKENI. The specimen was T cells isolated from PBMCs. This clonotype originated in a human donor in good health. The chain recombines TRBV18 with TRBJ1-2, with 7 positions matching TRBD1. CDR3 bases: TGTGCCAGCTCTTACATTTCGGGACAGCCCTACACCTTC. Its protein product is CASSYISGQPYTF.